These 7 T cell receptor beta chains were all obtained from the same sample, sequenced in a study of tumor and adjacent non-tumor tissue in lung cancer. The library came from three nested PCR rounds adapted from ARM-PCR protocols. TCRdb analysed the multiplex PCR reads with MiXCR anew, one entry per CDR3 protein. The sample shows over 110,000 distinct CDR3 sequences, around 67% of them seen only once. This sample's RNA came from whole unsorted tissue. Specimen: lung tumor tissue. These receptor sequences come from a man aged 60 to 75 with small cell lung cancer.

With regard to this clonotype: Germline is not matched at one junction end, which may reflect a read error. The CDR3 DNA reads TGCACCAGCAGCTTATCCGGGAGCACAGATACGCAGTATTTT. This sequence encodes CTSSLSGSTDTQYF. This chain uses TRBV5-1 with TRBJ2-3, with D uncertain. Germline CDR1 SGHRS, CDR2 YFSETQ. The CDR3 is made up of 14 amino acids. The variable domain in full, with the rest retrieved from reference TRBV5-1 and TRBJ2-3, is KAGVTQTPRYLIKTRGQQVTLSCSPISGHRSVSWYQQTPGQGLQFLFEYFSETQRNKGNFPGRFSGRQFSNSRSEMNVSTLELGDSALYLCTSSLSGSTDTQYFGPGTRLTVL.

About this clonotype: The junction does not match germline at one end; this may be a read error. V is TRBV11-2 and J is TRBJ2-3; 11 nucleotides agree with TRBD2. The CDR3 is 21 residues long. Germline-derived CDR1 and CDR2 are SGHAT and FQNNGV. The CDR3 protein is CVNSSTLGSGRETGFTDTQYF. In DNA, the CDR3 is TGCGTCAACAGCTCTACCCTCGGTAGCGGGAGGGAAACCGGCTTCACAGATACGCAGTATTTT.

Worth noting for this clonotype: Compared with germline, one end of the junction differs, possibly owing to a read error. The chain uses TRBV11-2 and TRBJ2-1; 14 bases line up with TRBD2. CDR1 SGHAT and CDR2 FQNNGV come from the germline V gene. This CDR3 has 17 residues. CDR3 in amino acids: CAGSRGLAGEGRHEQFF. The CDR3 DNA sequence: TGTGCCGGCAGCAGGGGACTAGCGGGGGAAGGTCGGCACGAGCAGTTCTTC.

The table lists this clonotype with a few counts. The rearrangement joins TRBV28 to TRBJ2-7; 12 nucleotides match TRBD2. The germline V gene has CDR1 MDHEN and CDR2 SYDVKM. The length of the CDR3 is 15 residues. V shed 6 bases, J shed 3 bases, and the junction held 6 bases outside the gene matches. The CDR3 spells CASSSGLAGFYEQYF. In DNA, the CDR3 is TGTGCCAGCAGCTCTGGACTAGCGGGATTCTACGAGCAGTACTTC.

About this clonotype: At one boundary the junction diverges from the germline segment, which might be a read error. This sequence joins TRBV11-2 and TRBJ1-1, with D possibly TRBD1 on 5 matching bases. CDR1 and CDR2 (germline): SGHAT, FQNNGV. The CDR3 contains 14 residues. CDR3 loop: CAISSRGLGAEAIF. DNA of the CDR3: TGTGCCATCAGCTCTCGGGGGTTAGGCGCTGAAGCTATCTTT.

About this clonotype: Just one base apart from a much larger clone, this may be a read error. The chain recombines TRBV6-5 with TRBJ1-2; a possible D gene is TRBD1 (6 bases). Germline lookup yields CDR1 MNHEY and CDR2 SVGAGI. V shed 5 bases and J shed 2 bases, with 12 bases lying between them. The CDR3 has 14 amino acids. CDR3 DNA sequence: TGTGCCAGCAGTCGGGCAGGGGAGAACTATGGCTACACCTTC. This encodes CASSRAGENYGYTF.

Remarks on this clonotype: The conserved final phenylalanine or tryptophan is absent from the CDR3, which likely points to a read error. The chain recombines TRBV12-3 or TRBV12-4 with TRBJ1-5; possibly TRBD1 for D (5 bases). The CDR3 totals 14 residues. The CDR3: CAGSLEGRNQPQHS. DNA for the CDR3: TGTGCCGGCAGTTTAGAGGGACGCAATCAGCCCCAGCATTCT.